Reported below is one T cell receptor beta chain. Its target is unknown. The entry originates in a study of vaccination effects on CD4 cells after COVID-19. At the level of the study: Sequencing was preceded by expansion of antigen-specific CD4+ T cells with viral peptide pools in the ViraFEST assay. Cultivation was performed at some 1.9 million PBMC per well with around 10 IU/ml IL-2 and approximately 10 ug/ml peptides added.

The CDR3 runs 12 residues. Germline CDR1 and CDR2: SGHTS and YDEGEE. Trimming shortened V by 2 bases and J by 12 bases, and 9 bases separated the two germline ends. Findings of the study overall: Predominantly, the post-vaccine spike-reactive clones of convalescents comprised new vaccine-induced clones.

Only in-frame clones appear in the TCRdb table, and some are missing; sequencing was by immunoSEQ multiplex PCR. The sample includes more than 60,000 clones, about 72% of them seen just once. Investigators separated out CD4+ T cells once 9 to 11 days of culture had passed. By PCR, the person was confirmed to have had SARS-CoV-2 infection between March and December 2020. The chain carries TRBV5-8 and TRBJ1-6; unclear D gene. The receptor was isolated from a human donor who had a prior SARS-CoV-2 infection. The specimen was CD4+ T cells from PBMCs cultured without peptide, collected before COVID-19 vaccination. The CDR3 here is CASSFSVGPLHF. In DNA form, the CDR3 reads TGTGCCAGCAGCTTCAGCGTTGGACCCCTCCACTTT. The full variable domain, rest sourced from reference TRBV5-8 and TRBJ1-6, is EAGVTQSPTHLIKTRGQQATLRCSPISGHTSVYWYQQALGLGLQFLLWYDEGEERNRGNFPPRFSGRQFPNYSSELNVNALELEDSALYLCASSFSVGPLHFGNGTRLTVT.